This entry features one T cell receptor (beta chain) sequence. Antigen: not known. MiXCR, run by TCRdb on the reads, gives a single entry per CDR3 protein. Of some 680,000 distinct CDR3 sequences detected, about a third appear once; the ten largest clones hold under 3.5%. This sample stems from a study of T cell repertoires in cytomegalovirus infection. Broader study findings: Ex vivo, HLA-C-restricted CMV-specific TCR beta clonotypes prevailed over the rest of the response.

The CDR3 contains 15 residues. The germline V and J ends were trimmed by 5 bases and 4 bases, with 18 bases remaining between them. Looked up from germline, CDR1 is SGHDT and CDR2 is YYEEEE. The source is a human donor in good health (CMV status not recorded). Some clones in this sample may be carry-over from other donors' samples. The chain employs TRBV5-6 and TRBJ1-2, with TRBD1 as a possible D gene (6 bases). Source material: PBMCs. The CDR3 loop reads CASSRIGTQLYGYTF. CDR3 bases: TGTGCCAGCAGTAGAATCGGGACACAACTCTATGGCTACACCTTC.